This TCR beta chain was found in a study of regulatory T cells in long-lasting Graves disease (dated by TCRdb to the early 2020s). The study in broad terms: Patients with newly diagnosed Graves' disease had been on antithyroid drugs for under 3 months. A total of roughly 33 samples underwent TCR sequencing: around 13 from persistent and roughly 20 from newly diagnosed Graves' disease patients. The study was registered as a clinical trial and conducted in China. Peripheral blood TCR sequencing and RNA sequencing compared persistent Graves' disease patients with newly diagnosed Graves' disease patients.

The sample's time point, from its label and the paper: newly diagnosed GD, antithyroid drugs for less than 3 months. For both TCR sequencing and RNA sequencing, RNA was extracted from PBMCs using TRIzol. The diagnosis of Graves' disease was made according to American Thyroid Association guidelines. Recruitment of patients was carried out at an endocrinology department in Xi'an, China. Each patient gave 7 to 9.5 milliliters of peripheral blood, collected in an EDTA anticoagulant tube. Ficoll Paque Plus density gradient separation was used to isolate PBMCs, and no further T cell sorting was done. An Agilent 2100 Bioanalyzer and agarose gel were used to assess RNA quality, and a NanoDrop 2000 was used to measure RNA concentration. The germline V gene sets CDR1 to MDHEN and CDR2 to SYDVKM. The CDR3 numbers 12 residues from cysteine through phenylalanine. Only CDR3 DNA remains: 36 bases, in frame from the first base. The germline ends are 7 bases apart after V is trimmed by 4 bases and J by 4 bases.

To prepare the library, multiplex PCR was applied. The data were produced on an Illumina HiSeq 4000. CDR3 regions were amplified by Arm-PCR with iRepertoire HTBI primers to construct TCR beta libraries. Before sequencing, the PCR products underwent gel purification. On the study's bioinformatics: Gene usage analysis of CDR3 amino acid clonotypes relied on the roughly 58 TRBV and more than twelve TRBJ segments identified across samples. Filtered high-quality paired reads were merged into contigs using COPE and FqMerger. BLAST was used to align contigs to the IMGT TRBV, TRBD and TRBJ reference genes, and CDR3 was defined following IMGT. Clonotypes above 0.1% frequency were classified as highly expanded clones. Repertoire diversity was measured by Shannon entropy, and V-J evenness by the Gini coefficient. Clonotypes shared by more than one individual were considered public. TCRdb trimmed the raw reads at Q25, called clones with MiXCR and kept productive beta chains. Rows with a matching CDR3 protein are joined into one entry that keeps the most common DNA and genes. The V and J calls follow TCRdb's processing rather than the paper's. Recorded for this sample are hundreds of thousands of distinct CDR3 sequences; 14% to 15% of them occurred a single time. 7.8% of the sample lies in the top ten.

This clonotype was detected only a few times. The antigen this receptor binds is unknown. No clone much larger than this one lies a single base away; base qualities are absent. The full study reports these points: Sequencing and analysis were limited to the TCR beta chain. Persistent Graves' disease patients showed lower TCR Shannon entropy and fewer highly expanded clones than newly diagnosed patients, suggesting clonal expansion. Only peripheral blood was studied, because thyroid tissue, the primary lesion, was inaccessible. The authors acknowledged the small sample size as a limitation that may reduce accuracy. Preferential use of TRBV28, TRBJ1-2 and TRBJ2-5 was observed in persistent disease, whereas TRBV20-1 and TRBJ2-1 were favored in newly diagnosed disease. A larger number of public clonotypes was shared among persistent patients (under 3,000) than among newly diagnosed patients (roughly 930).

These data were likewise used in another study, on T cells in Graves' hyperthyroidism and ophthalmopathy. As the second publication notes: Graves' hyperthyroidism was defined as stable when no progression to ophthalmopathy occurred over 18 months of follow-up. Hyperthyroidism patients were newly diagnosed, with disease duration under 2 months, and aged 18 to 65 years. Any patient with an uncontrolled infection, another autoimmune disease, pregnancy or lactation was excluded. Diagnoses relied on clinical symptoms, serum thyroxine and TRAb, thyroid ultrasound and orbital computed tomography. A first-round RT-PCR of the TCR CDR3 used the HTBI primer set with the Qiagen OneStep RT-PCR kit. Most expanded thyroid clonotypes (frequency above 0.001) were also detected in blood, a finding suggesting that blood repertoires may reflect thyroid immune responses. A model built on a 13 V-J signature distinguished ophthalmopathy from stable hyperthyroidism, reaching about 88% sensitivity and 81.08% specificity in cross-validation and 80%/75% in testing. In validation, progression to ophthalmopathy was predicted by the model with more than 65% sensitivity and 72% to 85% specificity, a median of approximately 6.5 months before onset. A discovery cohort of approximately 97 patients, approximately 45 with Graves' ophthalmopathy and approximately 55 with stable Graves' hyperthyroidism, was used to find distinguishing TCR V-J signatures. Whether ophthalmopathy could be predicted prospectively was tested in an independent validation cohort made up of under 20 hyperthyroidism patients plus 17 patients who later progressed to ophthalmopathy. For training and testing, the 100 patients in the discovery cohort were randomly divided in a 7:3 ratio. In addition, the study compared T-cell repertoires in thyroid tissue and in blood from roughly 6 Graves' hyperthyroidism patients. After blood sampling, hyperthyroidism patients were treated with methimazole at a starting dose of 30 mg daily, and ophthalmopathy patients were treated with high-dose intravenous methylprednisolone. The libraries were constructed in a second round of multiplex PCR and then size-selected and purified. Paired-end sequencing of the libraries was performed with 100 bp reads on an Illumina HiSeq2000. SOAPnuke was used to process the raw data, with reads discarded if the reads contained adapters or uncalled bases, had a mean Phred below 15, or lacked an exact constant-primer or identifier match. COPE v1.2.5 was used to merge the high-quality paired reads, and each unique nucleotide sequence was defined as a clonotype. MiTCR v1.1 was used to align clonotypes to the IMGT TRBV, TRBD and TRBJ reference segments. The analysis included only V-J combinations with a frequency above 0.0001, which together covered over 98% of the repertoires. A TCS score was defined as the ratio between F50 (clonal expansion) and ExV (chaos), using BLOSUM62-based TCRdist between CDR3 peptides within each V-J. Welch's t-statistics and random forest reduced 500 to 550 V-J features to some 14, which were used in a naive Bayes classifier (R e1071). Sample size was not statistically predetermined, and investigators were not blinded to group allocation. TCR Vbeta CDR3 sequencing of fewer than 150 peripheral blood samples (about 45 ophthalmopathy, 75 hyperthyroidism and some 17 progressor patients) is reported in the paper.

This sequence was found in a woman aged 40-49 years with Graves disease. Donor details come from another sample of the same person, matched by shared clones. The specimen comprised peripheral blood mononuclear cells (PBMCs), sampled at new diagnosis, from a patient treated with antithyroid drugs. This chain is built from TRBV28 and TRBJ1-1; TRBD1 is possibly the D segment (6 matching bases). The CDR3 protein is CASSWTVTEAFF. In nucleotide form, the sequence is TGTGCCAGCAGTTGGACAGTCACTGAAGCTTTCTTT.